A selection of T cell receptor beta chains follows, all from one sample in a study of T cell responses to AZD1222 COVID-19 vaccine. Some clones are missing from TCRdb's copy, which holds only in-frame ones; the method was immunoSEQ multiplex PCR. The sample contains roughly 100,000 clones, 75% to 95% of which appear only once. Specimen: peripheral blood, collected on day 0 of AZD1222 vaccination. These receptors were obtained from an adult in good health. The CDR3 runs from the conserved cysteine through the conserved F or W. Fields, in order: J gene, V gene, CDR3 length, D gene, CDR3 protein. A D gene is named only where the DNA matches it firmly.

j_call: TRBJ1-2; v_call: TRBV27; cdr3_length: 15; d_call: TRBD1; cdr3_aa: CASRQTGVLYYGYTF
j_call: TRBJ1-1; v_call: TRBV29-1; cdr3_length: 13; d_call: TRBD1; cdr3_aa: CSVTSGTGSEAFF
j_call: TRBJ1-4; v_call: TRBV11-2; cdr3_length: 16; d_call: -; cdr3_aa: CASSSRGGATNEKLFF
j_call: TRBJ1-6; v_call: TRBV27; cdr3_length: 15; d_call: TRBD1; cdr3_aa: CASSSTGAYQSPLHF
j_call: TRBJ2-7; v_call: TRBV27; cdr3_length: 13; d_call: TRBD2; cdr3_aa: CASGILRGTEQYF
j_call: TRBJ2-7; v_call: TRBV18; cdr3_length: 12; d_call: -; cdr3_aa: CASSPEANEQYF
j_call: TRBJ1-1; v_call: TRBV15; cdr3_length: 14; d_call: TRBD1; cdr3_aa: CATSSDRVDTEAFF
j_call: TRBJ2-1; v_call: TRBV6-5; cdr3_length: 12; d_call: -; cdr3_aa: CARDPADNEQFF
j_call: TRBJ2-1; v_call: TRBV4-1; cdr3_length: 15; d_call: TRBD1; cdr3_aa: CASSQDPGTEPTQFF
j_call: TRBJ1-4; v_call: TRBV30; cdr3_length: 13; d_call: -; cdr3_aa: CALNGGLGEKLFF
j_call: TRBJ1-2; v_call: TRBV19; cdr3_length: 17; d_call: -; cdr3_aa: CASSIDSSVSANYGYTF
j_call: TRBJ2-7; v_call: TRBV7-2; cdr3_length: 14; d_call: -; cdr3_aa: CASSIRDSAYEQYF
j_call: TRBJ1-6; v_call: TRBV5-1; cdr3_length: 15; d_call: -; cdr3_aa: CASSFRTSNNSPLHF
j_call: TRBJ1-2; v_call: TRBV5-4; cdr3_length: 14; d_call: -; cdr3_aa: CASSLGGENYGYTF
j_call: TRBJ2-6; v_call: TRBV11-2; cdr3_length: 16; d_call: -; cdr3_aa: CASSLVWGSGANVLTF
j_call: TRBJ1-2; v_call: TRBV18; cdr3_length: 16; d_call: TRBD1; cdr3_aa: CASSPPETGGNYGYTF
j_call: TRBJ2-5; v_call: TRBV7-9; cdr3_length: 16; d_call: -; cdr3_aa: CASSLAAPRVGETQYF
j_call: TRBJ2-1; v_call: TRBV5-1; cdr3_length: 15; d_call: TRBD2; cdr3_aa: CASSPRTSSYNEQFF
j_call: TRBJ1-1; v_call: TRBV5-1; cdr3_length: 15; d_call: -; cdr3_aa: CASSLSNTGSPGAFF
j_call: TRBJ2-1; v_call: TRBV29-1; cdr3_length: 14; d_call: TRBD2; cdr3_aa: CSFTSGESYNEQFF
j_call: TRBJ2-1; v_call: TRBV5-1; cdr3_length: 16; d_call: TRBD2; cdr3_aa: CASSPTSGPMGGEQFF
j_call: TRBJ2-3; v_call: TRBV3-1/TRBV3-2; cdr3_length: 14; d_call: -; cdr3_aa: CASSPTTSTDTQYF
j_call: TRBJ1-3; v_call: TRBV25-1; cdr3_length: 15; d_call: -; cdr3_aa: CASSDGGVRGNTIYF
j_call: TRBJ1-2; v_call: TRBV7-3; cdr3_length: 14; d_call: -; cdr3_aa: CASSLDHLRGGYTF
j_call: TRBJ2-7; v_call: TRBV5-1; cdr3_length: 15; d_call: -; cdr3_aa: CASSLVGGPSSEQYF
j_call: TRBJ1-4; v_call: TRBV19; cdr3_length: 14; d_call: TRBD1; cdr3_aa: CASREGGGGEKLFF
j_call: TRBJ1-4; v_call: TRBV7-9; cdr3_length: 13; d_call: -; cdr3_aa: CASSVWPNEKLFF
j_call: TRBJ1-5; v_call: TRBV28; cdr3_length: 15; d_call: -; cdr3_aa: CASILGAGARQPQHF
j_call: TRBJ2-5; v_call: TRBV5-1; cdr3_length: 17; d_call: -; cdr3_aa: CASSLAVSGNRGGTQYF
j_call: TRBJ2-5; v_call: TRBV18; cdr3_length: 13; d_call: -; cdr3_aa: CASSPNLGETQYF
j_call: TRBJ1-2; v_call: TRBV28; cdr3_length: 12; d_call: -; cdr3_aa: CASRGQNYGYTF
j_call: TRBJ1-2; v_call: TRBV7-3; cdr3_length: 13; d_call: -; cdr3_aa: CASSLDREIGYTF
j_call: TRBJ2-3; v_call: TRBV2; cdr3_length: 17; d_call: TRBD2; cdr3_aa: CASRKRSGSPWADTQYF
j_call: TRBJ2-7; v_call: TRBV18; cdr3_length: 16; d_call: TRBD1; cdr3_aa: CASSPGQGASSYEQYF
j_call: TRBJ2-1; v_call: TRBV12-3/TRBV12-4; cdr3_length: 11; d_call: -; cdr3_aa: CASRTRNEQFF
j_call: TRBJ1-4; v_call: TRBV27; cdr3_length: 16; d_call: -; cdr3_aa: CASSPFIQGDNEKLFF
j_call: TRBJ2-7; v_call: TRBV15; cdr3_length: 15; d_call: TRBD2; cdr3_aa: CATSRLAGSSYEQYF
j_call: TRBJ1-2; v_call: TRBV20-1; cdr3_length: 14; d_call: TRBD1; cdr3_aa: CSASRGQGVNGYTF
j_call: TRBJ1-1; v_call: TRBV29-1; cdr3_length: 15; d_call: -; cdr3_aa: CSVEDWTPRHTEAFF
j_call: TRBJ2-7; v_call: TRBV13; cdr3_length: 15; d_call: TRBD2; cdr3_aa: CASSPRRSGIGEQYF
j_call: TRBJ2-2; v_call: TRBV12-5; cdr3_length: 12; d_call: -; cdr3_aa: CATKRDTGELFF
j_call: TRBJ2-5; v_call: TRBV6-5; cdr3_length: 15; d_call: TRBD1; cdr3_aa: CASRGGTGAQETQYF
j_call: TRBJ2-1; v_call: TRBV11-2; cdr3_length: 15; d_call: TRBD2; cdr3_aa: CASSLDSGTWDEQFF
j_call: TRBJ2-7; v_call: TRBV7-9; cdr3_length: 15; d_call: TRBD2; cdr3_aa: CASSLAAIAGAEQYF
j_call: TRBJ1-1; v_call: TRBV5-1; cdr3_length: 15; d_call: -; cdr3_aa: CASSLQGSGNTEAFF
j_call: TRBJ1-1; v_call: TRBV19; cdr3_length: 14; d_call: TRBD1; cdr3_aa: CASSRGQVNTEAFF
j_call: TRBJ2-1; v_call: TRBV12-5; cdr3_length: 14; d_call: -; cdr3_aa: CASGPGRGPFEQFF
j_call: TRBJ2-1; v_call: TRBV10-3; cdr3_length: 15; d_call: -; cdr3_aa: CATQPDLSSYNEQFF
j_call: TRBJ1-3; v_call: TRBV5-1; cdr3_length: 17; d_call: -; cdr3_aa: CASSSSPTTGARNTIYF
j_call: TRBJ2-1; v_call: TRBV27; cdr3_length: 20; d_call: TRBD1; cdr3_aa: CASSHNRGGLSWGSYNEQFF
j_call: TRBJ2-3; v_call: TRBV7-9; cdr3_length: 15; d_call: TRBD2; cdr3_aa: CASSLGSPLANTQYF